The 22 T cell receptor beta chains given below trace back to one sample, sequenced in a study of identifying expanded T cells in peripheral blood. The assay was immunoSEQ multiplex PCR, and TCRdb's table has in-frame clones only and misses some. The profile covers about 83,000 clones, with around 89% appearing a single time and about 3% taken by the ten largest. Sequencing was performed on blood. Receptor source: a person between 18 and 69 years old in good health.

This sequence joins TRBV10-2 and TRBJ1-2; D not resolved. V dropped 2 bases and J dropped 2 bases, with 6 bases sitting between them. Germline assignment: CDR1 WSHSY and CDR2 SAAADI. This CDR3 is built from 13 residues. The CDR3 loop reads CASSERLNYGYTF. The CDR3 DNA follows: TGCGCCAGCAGTGAGCGGCTCAACTATGGCTACACCTTC.

This clone has a single count. V gene TRBV7-2 combines with J gene TRBJ2-5, with D unresolved. The CDR3 is made up of 15 amino acids. Trimming shortened V by 1 base and J by 7 bases, and 16 bases separated the two germline ends. Germline loops: CDR1 SGHTA, CDR2 FQGNSA. The CDR3 is CASSLEGGPMRTQYF. CDR3 DNA sequence: TGTGCCAGCAGCTTAGAGGGCGGACCGATGAGGACCCAGTACTTC.

The rearrangement joins TRBV28 to TRBJ1-2; 7 bases are a match to TRBD1. V dropped 1 base and J dropped 3; count of bases not matched to a gene: 11. Germline V CDR1 and CDR2: MDHEN, SYDVKM. CDR3 length: 17 amino acids. CDR3 loop: CASSLYWGRTGDYGYTF. In DNA form, the CDR3 reads TGTGCCAGCAGTTTATATTGGGGACGAACAGGGGACTATGGCTACACCTTC.

This clone has just one count. The chain employs TRBV21-1 and TRBJ1-1; the D segment call TRBD1 is taken from the table without a DNA check. TRBV21-1 is tagged as a pseudogene. The CDR3 runs 14 residues. CDR3 sequence reads: CASSKDRGDTEAFF. The CDR3 bases are TGTGCCAGCAGCAAAGACAGGGGGGACACTGAAGCTTTCTTT.

The chain is built from TRBV14 and TRBJ2-7, with TRBD2 identical over 8 bases. Germline CDR1 and CDR2: SGHDN and FVKESK. The ends lost 4 bases at V and 1 base at J; junction bases unmatched: 6. CDR3 length: 15 residues. As DNA, the CDR3 is TGTGCCAGCAGCCGGAGCGGGGGTCGTTCCTACGAGCAGTACTTC. It translates to CASSRSGGRSYEQYF.

This rearrangement joins TRBV9 to TRBJ1-3; 7 positions agree with TRBD1. V trimming: 0 bases; J trimming: 9 bases; junction bases outside the gene matches: 9. Per germline, CDR1 SGDLS and CDR2 YYNGEE. The CDR3 is made up of 15 amino acids. The CDR3 loop reads CASSVDGDSLGTIYF. CDR3 DNA sequence: TGTGCCAGCAGCGTAGACGGGGACAGTTTAGGCACCATATATTTT.

The chain is built from TRBV7-2 and TRBJ2-5, with D perhaps matching TRBD1 (6 bases). Germline CDR1 and CDR2: SGHTA and FQGNSA. This CDR3 has 14 amino acids. Trimming pared 5 bases from V and 1 base from J, leaving 11 bases between. Written as DNA, the CDR3 is TGTGCCAGCAGCATCAGAGGGGGCCAAGAGACCCAGTACTTC. Encoded protein: CASSIRGGQETQYF.

This chain connects TRBV5-1 to TRBJ1-6; perhaps TRBD1 as D (6 bases). The V end lost 0 bases, the J end lost 4 bases, and 11 bases lay between the germline ends. The germline V gene has CDR1 SGHRS and CDR2 YFSETQ. The length of the CDR3 is 16 residues. In DNA form, the CDR3 reads TGCGCCAGCAGCTTGGAGGGACATATGTATAATTCACCCCTCCACTTT. This translates into CASSLEGHMYNSPLHF.

This clone was observed a handful of times. V is TRBV5-1 and J is TRBJ2-1; a possible D gene is TRBD2 (5 bases). The V gene lost 6 bases and the J gene lost 0 bases, with 13 bases spanning the gap. Germline CDR1 is SGHRS and CDR2 is YFSETQ. This CDR3 region has 15 residues. CDR3 protein: CASTDYPSSYNEQFF. As DNA, the CDR3 is TGCGCCAGCACCGACTACCCAAGCTCCTACAATGAGCAGTTCTTC.

CDR3 amino acids: CASSRNSGVNYEQYF. Here the CDR3 DNA reads TGTGCCAGCAGCCGGAATAGCGGGGTTAACTACGAGCAGTACTTC. The chain links TRBV11-2 to TRBJ2-7; 8 bases fit TRBD2. The CDR3 has 15 residues. V lost 5 bases to trimming and J lost 3 bases; unmatched junction nucleotides: 9. Germline lookup yields CDR1 SGHAT and CDR2 FQNNGV.

This chain joins TRBV27 and TRBJ2-5, with TRBD2 identical over 12 bases. Germline V gives CDR1 MNHEY, CDR2 SMNVEV (reference sequence). The ends lost 5 bases at V and 9 bases at J; junction bases unmatched: 7. This CDR3 has 14 amino acids. The CDR3 DNA follows: TGTGCCAGCAGTCCCCGGACTAGCGGGATTGCCCAGTACTTC. Its protein product is CASSPRTSGIAQYF.

This clone was recorded once. This chain joins TRBV6-6 and TRBJ1-3; D not resolved. The CDR3 is 14 amino acids. The V end lost 5 bases, the J end lost 0 bases, and 8 bases lay between the germline ends. Germline loops: CDR1 MNHNY, CDR2 SVGAGI (reference sequence). The CDR3 DNA sequence: TGTGCCAGCAGTGGAGGGAGCTCTGGAAACACCATATATTTT. Protein product: CASSGGSSGNTIYF.

The V gene is TRBV6-1, the J gene TRBJ1-1; TRBD1 agrees at 7 bases. The CDR3 loop spans 14 amino acids. Germline CDR1 MNHNS, CDR2 SASEGT. V lost 5 bases to trimming and J lost 5 bases; unmatched junction nucleotides: 8. The DNA of the CDR3 is TGTGCCAGCAGTACTCGACAGGGAGGTACTGAAGCTTTCTTT. Residues: CASSTRQGGTEAFF.

The chain links TRBV7-9 to TRBJ2-7; D possibly matches TRBD1 or TRBD2 (5 bases each). V lost 5 bases and J 2 bases, leaving 16 bases between the germline ends. The CDR3 is made up of 15 amino acids. In germline, CDR1 is SEHNR, CDR2 FQNEAQ (reference sequence). The CDR3 reads CASSRGGDGAYEQYF. For the CDR3, the DNA is TGTGCCAGCAGCCGTGGGGGAGATGGGGCCTACGAGCAGTACTTC.

This sequence joins TRBV11-3 and TRBJ2-2; 9 nucleotides align to TRBD2. The V segment lost 1 base and the J segment 2 bases; nucleotides outside the gene matches: 2. From germline, CDR1 is SGHNT and CDR2 YENEEA. The CDR3 is 16 amino acids. CDR3 loop: CASSLGLAENTGELFF. DNA for the CDR3: TGTGCCAGCAGCTTAGGACTAGCGGAAAACACCGGGGAGCTGTTTTTT.

The chain has TRBV7-2 and TRBJ2-7; D ambiguous. V was cut by 5 bases and J by 3 bases, with 14 bases left in between. CDR3 size: 14 residues. The germline V gene encodes CDR1 SGHTA and CDR2 FQGNSA. The CDR3 is CASSPRQKFYEQYF. The CDR3 DNA reads TGTGCCAGCAGCCCGCGTCAAAAATTCTACGAGCAGTACTTC.

The CDR3 DNA reads TGTGCCAGCAGCTCGGTTCGAGGAGGCCTCTATGGCTACACCTTC. Amino acid sequence: CASSSVRGGLYGYTF. V usage is TRBV5-8 and J usage is TRBJ1-2; D is undetermined. The V end lost 3 bases, the J end lost 4 bases, and 16 bases lay between the germline ends. The CDR3 extends over 15 amino acids. Germline assignment: CDR1 SGHTS and CDR2 YDEGEE.

The V gene is TRBV6-5, the J gene TRBJ1-2, with D unclear. Germline V gene lookup returns CDR1 MNHEY and CDR2 SVGAGI. This CDR3 contains 13 residues. V shed 1 base and J shed 4 bases, with 7 bases lying between them. The CDR3 coding sequence is TGTGCCAGCAGTTACTTGGCAGCCTATGGCTACACCTTC. Residues: CASSYLAAYGYTF.

The chain joins TRBV30 to TRBJ1-4; 8 bases align to TRBD1. J lost 0 bases, V lost 5 bases, and 8 bases had no gene match. The germline gives CDR1 GTSNPN, CDR2 SVGIG (reference sequence). This CDR3 region has 16 residues. CDR3 bases: TGTGCCTGGGCGACAGGGGCGATCTCAACTAATGAAAAACTGTTTTTT. This sequence encodes CAWATGAISTNEKLFF.

The rearrangement uses TRBV4-2 and TRBJ1-6; D remains ambiguous. The CDR3 runs to 17 residues. Germline V CDR1 and CDR2: LGHNA, YNFKEQ. V was pared by 1 base and J by 4 bases, with 14 bases between. The CDR3 DNA reads as TGTGCCAGCAGCCAAGCAAGCATGTTGGGTTATAATTCACCCCTCCACTTT. Protein: CASSQASMLGYNSPLHF.

V and J are TRBV28 and TRBJ2-7, with D tentatively TRBD1 (6 bases). Deletions cut 4 bases from V and 0 bases from J, with 16 bases between. Looked up from germline, CDR1 is MDHEN and CDR2 is SYDVKM. The CDR3 spans 16 residues. The CDR3 loop is CASSSPGQKYSYEQYF. CDR3 coding DNA: TGTGCCAGCAGTTCACCTGGACAGAAATACTCCTACGAGCAGTACTTC.

The chain links TRBV19 to TRBJ1-1, with 7 bases matching TRBD1. The CDR3 totals 12 residues. Germline V gives CDR1 LNHDA, CDR2 SQIVND (reference sequence). The V and J ends lost 4 bases and 7 bases, in that order; junction bases with no gene match: 3. The CDR3 protein is CASSTRQGEAFF. Written as DNA, the CDR3 is TGTGCCAGTAGTACCAGACAGGGTGAAGCTTTCTTT.